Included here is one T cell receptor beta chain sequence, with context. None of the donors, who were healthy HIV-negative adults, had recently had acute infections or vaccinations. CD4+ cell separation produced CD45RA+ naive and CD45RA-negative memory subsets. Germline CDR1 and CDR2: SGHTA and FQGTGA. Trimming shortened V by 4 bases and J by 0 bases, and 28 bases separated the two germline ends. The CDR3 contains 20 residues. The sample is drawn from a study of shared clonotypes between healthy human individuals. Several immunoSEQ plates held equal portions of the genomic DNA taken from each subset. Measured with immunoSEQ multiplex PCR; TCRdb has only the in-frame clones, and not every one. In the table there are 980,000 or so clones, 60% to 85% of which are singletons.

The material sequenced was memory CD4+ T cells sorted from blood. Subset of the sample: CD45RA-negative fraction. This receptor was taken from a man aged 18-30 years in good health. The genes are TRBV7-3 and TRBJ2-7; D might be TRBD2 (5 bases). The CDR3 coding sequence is TGTGCCAGCAGCTCATTATACCCCCCCCCGTGGCTAGCTTGCTCCTACGAGCAGTACTTC. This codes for CASSSLYPPPWLACSYEQYF.